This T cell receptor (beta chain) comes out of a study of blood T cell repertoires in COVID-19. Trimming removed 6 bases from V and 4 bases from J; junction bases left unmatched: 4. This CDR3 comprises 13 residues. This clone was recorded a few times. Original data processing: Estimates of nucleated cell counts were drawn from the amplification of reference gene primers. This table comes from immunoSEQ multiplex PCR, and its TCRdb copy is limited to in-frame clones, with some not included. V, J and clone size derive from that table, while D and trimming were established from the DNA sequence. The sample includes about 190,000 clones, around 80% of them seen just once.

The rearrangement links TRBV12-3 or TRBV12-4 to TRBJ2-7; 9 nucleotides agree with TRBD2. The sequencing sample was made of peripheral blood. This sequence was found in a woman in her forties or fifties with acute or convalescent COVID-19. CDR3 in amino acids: CASRGTSTYEQYF. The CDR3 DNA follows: TGTGCCAGCAGGGGGACTAGCACTTACGAGCAGTACTTC.